This T cell receptor (beta chain) was recovered during a study of cytomegalovirus exposure and HLA in healthy donors. Only a few counts were recorded for this clone. PCR primers comprised 60 Vbeta and 13 Jbeta primers. Assay: immunoSEQ multiplex PCR; the TCRdb copy retains only in-frame clones and omits some. The table includes 100,000 to 150,000 clones, approximately 72% detected once. CDR1 is SQVTM, CDR2 ANQGSEA, per germline. V was cut by 5 bases and J by 4 bases, with 17 bases left in between. The CDR3 spans 14 residues. Sequenced sample: PBMCs. The V gene is TRBV29-1, the J gene TRBJ1-1; a weak D match, TRBD1 (5 bases). This TCR was recovered from a man younger than 35 in good health and CMV-seronegative. CDR3 loop: CSVKGGGGGTEAFF. The CDR3 region has the DNA TGCAGCGTTAAGGGTGGGGGAGGCGGCACTGAAGCTTTCTTT.